This TCR beta chain derives from a study of T cells in Graves' hyperthyroidism and ophthalmopathy. Regions amplified from RNA transcripts were the TCR beta CDR3 regions. When the TCR CDR3 underwent first-round RT-PCR, the HTBI primer set was used. TCRdb redid the calling of the multiplex PCR reads with MiXCR, one entry per CDR3 protein. The sample holds under 400,000 distinct CDR3 sequences, 15% to 20% seen once. This CDR3 is 12 amino acids long. With 6 bases removed from V and 8 bases from J, the gap between germline ends came to 13 bases. CDR1 and CDR2 (germline): MNHEY, SVGAGI. Under 3 months was the duration of disease in ophthalmopathy patients, who also had a Clinical Activity Score of at least 3 and a NOSPECS grade of at least 4.

The source material was blood. The V and J genes are TRBV6-5 and TRBJ1-2; possible D gene TRBD1, 6 bases. The receptor was derived from a woman in her 40s with Graves' ophthalmopathy. The CDR3 loop reads CASSYQGNGYTF. As DNA, the CDR3 is TGTGCCAGCAGCTATCAGGGGAACGGCTACACCTTC.